This TCR beta chain was identified in a study of blood T cell repertoires in COVID-19. Study details: Samples of COVID-19 (acute and convalescent) were obtained from the United States, Italy and Spain. Sources were T cells, B-cell-depleted T cells, or PBMCs; the material itself was cDNA or gDNA.

This CDR3 is 16 amino acids long. V lost 5 bases and J lost 8, with 24 bases in between. CDR1 and CDR2 (germline): MDHEN, SYDVKM. In the original workflow: Estimation of nucleated cell counts relied on the amplification of reference gene primers. Assay: immunoSEQ multiplex PCR; the TCRdb copy retains only in-frame clones and omits some. V and J calls and clone size are those listed in that table; D and trimming were worked out from the DNA. Of 150,000 to 200,000 clones detected, approximately 86% appear once; the ten largest clones hold over 7%. The clonotype was recovered from a man between 50 and 59 years old with active or convalescent COVID-19. This chain connects TRBV28 to TRBJ1-1; a possible D gene is TRBD1 (5 bases). Sequenced input: peripheral blood. As DNA, the CDR3 is TGTGCCAGCAGTAACCCCCGCCGACAGTTAGGAACAGAAGCTTTCTTT. Protein: CASSNPRRQLGTEAFF.